Listed here are 15 T cell receptor beta chains from one sample, sequenced in a study of human T cells and chemical hapten exposure. Stated time point: patch test 1, 2 weeks after DPC sensitization. This sample's treatment: therapeutic diphenylcyclopropenone sensitization with weekly scalp DPC. TCRdb fed the RACE reads into MiXCR, producing one record per CDR3 protein. The sample lists about 340,000 distinct CDR3 sequences, around 6.9% occurring once. Specimen: whole blood, collected in connection with sensitization to the hapten diphenylcyclopropenone (DPC). These receptors all come from a woman aged 18-29 years with alopecia areata. Some clones in this sample may be carry-over from other donors' samples.

This clonotype was detected a few times. The V and J genes are TRBV6-1 and TRBJ1-3; the D is unclear. Deletions cut 1 base from V and 0 bases from J, with 7 bases between. The germline V gene encodes CDR1 MNHNS and CDR2 SASEGT. The CDR3 contains 15 residues. CDR3 loop: CASSEELGSGNTIYF. CDR3 bases: TGTGCCAGCAGTGAAGAGTTAGGCTCTGGAAACACCATATATTTT.

This clonotype came up many times. The genes are TRBV29-1 and TRBJ2-3; 7 nucleotides line up with TRBD2. CDR1 SQVTM and CDR2 ANQGSEA come from the germline V gene. This CDR3 is built from 15 residues. J lost 6 bases, V lost 4 bases, and 13 bases had no gene match. The CDR3 protein is CSVVSWLAVDDTQYF. Written as DNA, the CDR3 is TGCAGCGTTGTATCTTGGCTAGCGGTCGATGATACGCAGTATTTT.

This clonotype was seen more than once but under ten times. The V and J genes are TRBV10-3 and TRBJ2-3; possible D gene TRBD1, 5 bases. V was pared by 6 bases and J by 2 bases, with 15 bases between. Germline CDR1 and CDR2: ENHRY and SYGVKD. CDR3 length: 15 amino acids. CDR3 bases: TGTGCCATCAGCCAGACCAGGGCAGACACAGATACGCAGTATTTT. Its protein product is CAISQTRADTDTQYF.

This clonotype was counted at least ten times. The rearrangement uses TRBV6-5 and TRBJ1-6; no firm D call. The V end lost 8 bases, the J end lost 6 bases, and 11 bases lay between the germline ends. The CDR3 extends over 13 amino acids. CDR1 MNHEY and CDR2 SVGAGI come from the germline V gene. DNA of the CDR3: TGTGCCAGCGGTAGAGAACGTAATTCACCCCTCCACTTT. It yields the protein CASGRERNSPLHF.

The genes are TRBV6-2 or TRBV6-3 and TRBJ1-4; D is uncertain. CDR3 size: 13 residues. CDR1 and CDR2 (germline): MNHEY, SVGEGT. Trimming removed 7 bases from V and 5 bases from J, with 11 bases in between. CDR3 residues: CASNDRQNEKLFF. As DNA, the CDR3 is TGTGCCAGCAACGACCGGCAGAATGAAAAACTGTTTTTT.

The chain employs TRBV7-3 and TRBJ2-3, with D possibly being TRBD1 (6 bases). Germline CDR1 and CDR2: SGHTA and FQGTGA. The CDR3 has 15 amino acids. V dropped 2 bases and J dropped 1 base, with 10 bases sitting between them. CDR3 sequence: CASSLQGWGTDTQYF. The CDR3 nucleotides read TGTGCCAGCAGCTTACAGGGGTGGGGCACAGATACGCAGTATTTT.

The rearrangement uses TRBV20-1 and TRBJ1-5; D is uncertain. The CDR3 spans 15 residues. Trimming left V 3 bases short and J 0 bases short, with 12 bases between. CDR1 is DFQATT and CDR2 is SNEGSKA in the germline V gene (reference sequence). The CDR3 nucleotides read TGCAGTGCTAGTTTTGGCAGCGATAGCAATCAGCCCCAGCATTTT. Amino acids: CSASFGSDSNQPQHF.

This clonotype turned up a few times. The rearrangement joins TRBV19 to TRBJ1-6; no clear D gene. Germline CDR1 LNHDA, CDR2 SQIVND (reference sequence). The V gene lost 5 bases and the J gene lost 7 bases, with 15 bases spanning the gap. The CDR3 loop spans 15 amino acids. The CDR3 DNA reads as TGTGCCAGTAGTGAACGGACTGGGCGGAATTCACCCCTCCACTTT. Protein: CASSERTGRNSPLHF.

The chain employs TRBV6-2 or TRBV6-3 and TRBJ2-6; 7 nucleotides line up with TRBD2. CDR1 and CDR2 from the germline V gene are MNHEY and SVGEGT. The CDR3 totals 19 residues. J was trimmed by 0 bases and V by 2 bases; bases with no gene match: 10. CDR3: CASSYPAGLYDSGANVLTF. CDR3 DNA sequence: TGTGCCAGCAGTTACCCCGCGGGACTATACGACTCTGGGGCCAACGTCCTGACTTTC.

This clonotype was observed a handful of times. The chain combines TRBV2 with TRBJ1-5; 9 bases are a match to TRBD1. The CDR3 runs to 16 residues. The trim removed 3 bases at V and 0 bases at J, leaving 3 bases unmatched. Germline V gene sequence: CDR1 SNHLY, CDR2 FYNNEI. CDR3 nucleotide sequence: TGTGCCAGCAGTGAGACAGGGGGAGATAGCAATCAGCCCCAGCATTTT. Translation: CASSETGGDSNQPQHF.

This clonotype was counted a few times. The DNA for the CDR3 is TGTGCCAGCAGCTTATTCGGGACCCGAGCTTTCTTT. Translated, it gives CASSLFGTRAFF. This chain joins TRBV7-9 and TRBJ1-1, with a weak D call TRBD1 (5 bases). V lost 2 bases, J lost 10 bases, and 11 bases lay in between. This CDR3 has 12 residues. From germline, CDR1 is SEHNR and CDR2 FQNEAQ (reference sequence). Full variable domain (outside the CDR3, taken from reference TRBV7-9 and TRBJ1-1): DTGVSQNPRHKITKRGQNVTFRCDPISEHNRLYWYRQTLGQGPEFLTYFQNEAQLEKSRLLSDRFSAERPKGSFSTLEIQRTEQGDSAMYLCASSLFGTRAFFGQGTRLTVV.

This clonotype was observed at least ten times. A read error may produce the germline difference seen at one junction end. J is TRBJ2-3 and V is TRBV7-7, with D possibly TRBD1 on 6 matching bases. The V gene's germline CDR1 is SSHAT and CDR2 FNYEAQ (reference sequence). The CDR3 loop spans 13 amino acids. CDR3 coding DNA: TGTGCTAGCAGCTTATCGGACAGTGGTACGCAGTATTTT. It is translated as CASSLSDSGTQYF.

This clonotype was seen a handful of times. The chain has TRBV6-5 and TRBJ1-5, with a possible D match to TRBD1 (6 bases). Per the germline V gene, CDR1 is MNHEY and CDR2 is SVGAGI. CDR3 size: 17 residues. The V and J ends lost 0 bases and 4 bases respectively, with 16 bases between them. The CDR3, as DNA: TGTGCCAGCAGTTACTCGTGGTCAGGGGAGGGAAATCAGCCCCAGCATTTT. It is translated as CASSYSWSGEGNQPQHF.

In its sample, this clonotype was seen many times. V is TRBV6-5 and J is TRBJ1-5; D unclear. Germline values: CDR1 MNHEY, CDR2 SVGAGI. The CDR3 has 14 amino acids. The ends were cut back, 6 bases at V and 2 bases at J, with 11 bases in the middle. CDR3 amino acids: CASSPDSGNQPQHF. In nucleotides, the CDR3 is TGTGCCAGCAGCCCAGATTCTGGCAATCAGCCCCAGCATTTT.

Notes on this clonotype: This sequence may be a read error, since a much larger clone differs from it by one base. CDR3 residues: CASSFDKNYGYTF. The CDR3 region has the DNA TGTGCCAGCAGCTTTGACAAAAACTATGGCTACACCTTC. The V call is TRBV7-2, the J call TRBJ1-2; D remains unclear. Germline assignment: CDR1 SGHTA and CDR2 FQGNSA. The length of the CDR3 is 13 residues. V was cut by 3 bases and J by 2 bases, with 7 bases left in between.